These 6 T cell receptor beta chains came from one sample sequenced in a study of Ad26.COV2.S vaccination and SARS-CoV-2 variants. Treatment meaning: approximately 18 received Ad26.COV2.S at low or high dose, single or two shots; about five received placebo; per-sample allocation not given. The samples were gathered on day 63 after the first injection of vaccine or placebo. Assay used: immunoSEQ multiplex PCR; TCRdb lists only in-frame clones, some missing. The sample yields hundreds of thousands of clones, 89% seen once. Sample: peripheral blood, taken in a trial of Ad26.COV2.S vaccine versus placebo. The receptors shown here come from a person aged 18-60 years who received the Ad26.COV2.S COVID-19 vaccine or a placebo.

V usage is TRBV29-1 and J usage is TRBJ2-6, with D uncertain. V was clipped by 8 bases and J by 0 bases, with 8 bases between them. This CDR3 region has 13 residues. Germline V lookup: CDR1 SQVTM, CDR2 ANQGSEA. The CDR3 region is CSSYLSGANVLTF. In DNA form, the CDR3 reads TGCAGCTCCTACCTCTCTGGGGCCAACGTCCTGACTTTC.

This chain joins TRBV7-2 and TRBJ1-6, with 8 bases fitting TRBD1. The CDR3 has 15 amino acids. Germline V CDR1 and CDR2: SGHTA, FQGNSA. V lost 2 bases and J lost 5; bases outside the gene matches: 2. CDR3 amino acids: CASSLRGQDNSPLHF. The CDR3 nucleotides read TGTGCCAGCAGCTTAAGGGGACAGGATAATTCACCCCTCCACTTT.

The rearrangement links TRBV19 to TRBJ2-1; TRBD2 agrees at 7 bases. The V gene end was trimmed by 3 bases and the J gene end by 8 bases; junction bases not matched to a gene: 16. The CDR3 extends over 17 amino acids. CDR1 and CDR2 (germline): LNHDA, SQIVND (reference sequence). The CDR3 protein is CASSMRGGSSLRDEQFF. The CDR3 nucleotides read TGTGCCAGTAGTATGCGCGGCGGGAGCTCGTTAAGGGATGAGCAGTTCTTC.

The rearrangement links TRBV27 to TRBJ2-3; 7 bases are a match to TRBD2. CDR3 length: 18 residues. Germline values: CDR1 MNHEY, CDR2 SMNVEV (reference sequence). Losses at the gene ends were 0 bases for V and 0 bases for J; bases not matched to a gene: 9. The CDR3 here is CASSLSTPGGGSTDTQYF. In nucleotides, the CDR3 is TGTGCCAGCAGTTTATCGACCCCTGGGGGGGGAAGCACAGATACGCAGTATTTT.

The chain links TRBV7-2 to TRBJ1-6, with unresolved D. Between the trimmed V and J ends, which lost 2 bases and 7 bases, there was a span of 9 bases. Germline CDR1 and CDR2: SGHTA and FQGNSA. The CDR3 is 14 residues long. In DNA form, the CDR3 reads TGTGCCAGCAGCTTACGGGGAGACAATTCACCCCTCCACTTT. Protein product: CASSLRGDNSPLHF.

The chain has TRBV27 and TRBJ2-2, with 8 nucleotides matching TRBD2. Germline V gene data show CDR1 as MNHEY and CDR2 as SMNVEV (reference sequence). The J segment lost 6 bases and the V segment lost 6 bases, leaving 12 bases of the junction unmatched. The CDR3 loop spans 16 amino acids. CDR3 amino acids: CASRSSLSGTAGELFF. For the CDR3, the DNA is TGTGCCAGCAGATCGTCCCTTAGCGGGACGGCCGGGGAGCTGTTTTTT.